This T cell receptor beta chain was recorded in a study of shared clonotypes between healthy human individuals (TCRdb year 2020). In the study overall: The cohort comprised a couple of women and a few men aged 18 to 49 years. Per donor, leukapheresis produced somewhere between about 0.94 and 9.5 billion PBMCs. Libraries were prepared and TCR repertoires were sequenced by different laboratories using diverse techniques, in order to increase sequencing depth and limit assay-specific biases. To estimate repertoire size and how much clonotype sharing occurs between individuals, the study deeply sequenced the blood TCR repertoires of five or six healthy adults. For each donor, CD4 naive and CD4 memory were each given three plates, CD8 naive was given two plates, and CD8 memory was given one plate. What the authors observed across the whole study: Even with the large sequencing depth, rarefaction of the sorted-subset datasets indicated that sequencing was incomplete. Higher generation probabilities were observed for clonotypes shared by all four sorted-subset donors than for non-shared clonotypes. Sampling was limited to blood, and TCR repertoires in tissue likely differ from TCR repertoires in blood. When a few donors were compared, the shared fraction of clonotypes was approximately 5% for naive CD4, around 4% for naive CD8, roughly 2.3% for memory CD4, and around 0.4% for memory CD8. Pairwise subsampling indicated that sequencing depth was expected to affect the degree of clonotype sharing among donors. Estimated clonotype richness was generally larger for naive than for memory subsets. The genetic and exposure-history diversity represented was limited by the small number of donors.

Healthy HIV-negative adults with no recently reported acute infections or vaccinations were included as donors. All donors were Caucasian adults living in Nashville, Tennessee, USA. CD4+ T cells were enriched through magnetic negative selection, after which naive cells were positively selected on CD45RA and the remaining negative fraction served as the memory subset. Blood was collected by leukapheresis, and PBMCs were isolated by Ficoll-Histopaque density gradient centrifugation and then cryopreserved in liquid nitrogen vapor phase. Analytical flow cytometry was used to check the purity and quantity of each magnetically sorted T cell population. From each sorted fraction, genomic DNA was isolated and quantified by UV absorbance on a Nanodrop 2000c. As for this clone: Its target antigen remains unknown. Per-base quality was not reported, and no clone a single base away is much larger than it.

Using the deep immunoSEQ assay, multiplex PCR amplified TCR CDR3 regions from genomic DNA. Genomic DNA extracted from each cell subset was distributed evenly over all wells of several immunoSEQ 96-well plates, and each plate served as one replicate. Each replicate PCR for sorted subsets received roughly 200 ng genomic DNA, equal to about 29,000 T cell genomes. Purified libraries were measured with a Qubit 3.0 fluorometer, size-checked on a Bioanalyzer 2100, and measured again with the KAPA Library Quantification kit. Every immunoSEQ 96-well plate was sequenced on a separate single-read 150-cycle Illumina NextSeq 550 flow cell. The study's own analysis went as follows. The immunoSEQ output contained only junctional sequences without quality scores, so filtering could not match that applied to full-length reads. To assign V/J genes and CDR3, sequences were annotated using PyIR, a Python wrapper for IgBLAST v1.9, with IMGT germline references. Any read was removed if the V/J assignment was weak (E-value above 1e-6), the CDR3 was missing, or the read contained stop codons, out-of-frame junctions, or ambiguous translated residues. V3J clonotypes were defined by identical inferred V gene, J gene, and CDR3 amino acid sequence. To compute the percentage overlap between repertoires, the number of shared unique clonotypes was divided by the size of the smaller repertoire. Three approaches were used to assess repertoire richness: RTK rarefaction, the Chao1 estimator, and Recon v2.1 estimates of unobserved clonotypes. OLGA was used to compute generation probabilities for all TCRbeta clonotypes that the gDNA method yielded from a handful of donors. As stored in TCRdb, this immuneACCESS dataset retains in-frame rearrangements with V and J assigned. A fraction of the clones does not appear; measured against another copy, unresolved V genes explain less than half of the discrepancy, and the remainder lacks a known reason. V and J calls and clone size are given by that table; D and trimming were obtained from the DNA. The sample includes about a million clones, with around 76% observed a single time. The ten largest clones represent 1.4% of the sample.

At the junction V is shortened by 0 bases and J by 6 bases; bases outside the gene matches: 9. Measured from the cysteine to the phenylalanine, the CDR3 is 17 residues long. The only DNA kept is the CDR3, 51 bases in frame from the first base. Looking up the germline V gene yields CDR1 WSHSY and CDR2 SAAADI. The chain joins TRBV10-2 to TRBJ2-1, and TRBD2 matches 9 of the central bases. Specimen: memory CD4+ T cells sorted from blood. The sample's cell subset or site label is to be understood as: CD45RA-negative fraction. This clonotype originated in a man younger than 30 in good health. The CDR3 is CASSESIGSGGLNEQFF. The nucleotide sequence is TGCGCCAGCAGTGAGTCGATTGGTAGCGGGGGTCTCAATGAGCAGTTCTTC.